Presented here are 9 T cell receptor beta chains from one specimen sequenced in a study of T-cell reconstitution after alpha-beta-depleted transplantation in children. Library preparation (for TCRbeta) was performed with unique molecular identifiers. TCRdb analysed the PCR reads with MiXCR anew, one entry per CDR3 protein. The sample contains a few hundred thousand distinct CDR3 sequences, around 27% of which appear only once. The sequenced sample was PBMCs, obtained before TCRalphabeta/CD19-depleted stem cell transplant. All receptors derive from a boy less than two years old with Wiskott-Aldrich syndrome, due to receive a stem cell transplant.

The chain uses TRBV5-1 and TRBJ2-7; 8 bases fit TRBD1. This CDR3 is built from 14 residues. Germline lookup yields CDR1 SGHRS and CDR2 YFSETQ. V gave up 1 base and J gave up 3 bases; unmatched junction bases: 3. DNA of the CDR3: TGCGCCAGCAGCTTGTCAGGGGGCCTCTACGAGCAGTACTTC. Its translation is CASSLSGGLYEQYF.

This chain joins TRBV6-1 and TRBJ2-3; 8 nucleotides line up with TRBD2. The germline V gene encodes CDR1 MNHNS and CDR2 SASEGT. Unmatched junction bases numbered 7, after V lost 5 bases and J lost 0 bases. CDR3 size: 16 residues. In nucleotides, the CDR3 is TGTGCCAGCAGTCGAAAGCGGGGGACTAGCACAGATACGCAGTATTTT. This encodes CASSRKRGTSTDTQYF.

The V gene is TRBV5-1, the J gene TRBJ2-1; possibly TRBD1 for D (6 bases). CDR3 length: 15 amino acids. Trimming left V 0 bases short and J 5 bases short, with 12 bases between. The germline gives CDR1 SGHRS, CDR2 YFSETQ. The DNA for the CDR3 is TGCGCCAGCAGCTTGGGGGGGACATTTGACAATGAGCAGTTCTTC. Translating gives CASSLGGTFDNEQFF. Drawing the rest from reference TRBV5-1 and TRBJ2-1, the complete variable domain is KAGVTQTPRYLIKTRGQQVTLSCSPISGHRSVSWYQQTPGQGLQFLFEYFSETQRNKGNFPGRFSGRQFSNSRSEMNVSTLELGDSALYLCASSLGGTFDNEQFFGPGTRLTVL.

The J gene is TRBJ2-2, the V gene TRBV7-2; 9 nucleotides line up with TRBD2. The V and J ends lost 5 bases and 3 bases, in that order; junction bases with no gene match: 4. This CDR3 has 15 residues. Germline V gene sequence: CDR1 SGHTA, CDR2 FQGNSA. DNA for the CDR3: TGTGCCAGCAGCAAAGCGGGAGGCCACACCGGGGAGCTGTTTTTT. Its translation: CASSKAGGHTGELFF. The variable domain in full, with the rest retrieved from reference TRBV7-2 and TRBJ2-2, is GAGVSQSPSNKVTEKGKDVELRCDPISGHTALYWYRQSLGQGLEFLIYFQGNSAPDKSGLPSDRFSAERTGGSVSTLTIQRTQQEDSAVYLCASSKAGGHTGELFFGEGSRLTVL.

This rearrangement joins TRBV5-1 to TRBJ2-1; D unresolved. There are 16 residues in the CDR3. The V end lost 0 bases, the J end lost 1 base, and 11 bases lay between the germline ends. Germline V CDR1 and CDR2: SGHRS, YFSETQ. The CDR3 protein is CASSLDTVWSYNEQFF. Written as DNA, the CDR3 is TGCGCCAGCAGCTTGGATACCGTCTGGTCCTACAATGAGCAGTTCTTC. The whole variable domain, filled in from reference TRBV5-1 and TRBJ2-1, reads KAGVTQTPRYLIKTRGQQVTLSCSPISGHRSVSWYQQTPGQGLQFLFEYFSETQRNKGNFPGRFSGRQFSNSRSEMNVSTLELGDSALYLCASSLDTVWSYNEQFFGPGTRLTVL.

This clonotype was detected only a few times. The J gene is TRBJ2-1, the V gene TRBV5-1; possible D gene TRBD1, 5 bases. There are 15 residues in the CDR3. With 1 base removed from V and 7 bases from J, the gap between germline ends came to 15 bases. The V gene's germline CDR1 is SGHRS and CDR2 YFSETQ. CDR3 in DNA: TGCGCCAGCAGCTTGTTCTTTGGACACGTTAATGAGCAGTTCTTC. Its translation: CASSLFFGHVNEQFF. Full variable domain (rest looked up from reference TRBV5-1 and TRBJ2-1): KAGVTQTPRYLIKTRGQQVTLSCSPISGHRSVSWYQQTPGQGLQFLFEYFSETQRNKGNFPGRFSGRQFSNSRSEMNVSTLELGDSALYLCASSLFFGHVNEQFFGPGTRLTVL.

The chain combines TRBV12-3 or TRBV12-4 with TRBJ2-2, with D perhaps TRBD2 (6 bases). This CDR3 region has 14 residues. Trimming stripped 5 bases from V and 4 bases from J, with 11 bases between. The DNA of the CDR3 is TGTGCCAGCAGTCCGGGACTCACCACCGGGGAGCTGTTTTTT. Translated, it gives CASSPGLTTGELFF.

The chain has TRBV5-6 and TRBJ2-1; D may be TRBD1 (6 bases). CDR3 length: 14 residues. Trimming removed 1 base from V and 8 bases from J, with 13 bases in between. Germline V gene sequence: CDR1 SGHDT, CDR2 YYEEEE. Written as DNA, the CDR3 is TGTGCCAGCAGCTTGCTGCGCAGGGGAGATGAGCAGTTCTTC. It is translated as CASSLLRRGDEQFF.

This clonotype has more than one count but fewer than ten. The J gene is TRBJ2-4, the V gene TRBV5-1, with 8 bases aligning to TRBD1. CDR3 size: 13 residues. Trimming took 4 bases from V and 12 from J; bases not matched to a gene: 9. Per germline, CDR1 SGHRS and CDR2 YFSETQ. CDR3 nucleotides: TGCGCCAGCAGCGTGGAGCCAGGGGGCAGTCAGTACTTC. Translated, it gives CASSVEPGGSQYF.